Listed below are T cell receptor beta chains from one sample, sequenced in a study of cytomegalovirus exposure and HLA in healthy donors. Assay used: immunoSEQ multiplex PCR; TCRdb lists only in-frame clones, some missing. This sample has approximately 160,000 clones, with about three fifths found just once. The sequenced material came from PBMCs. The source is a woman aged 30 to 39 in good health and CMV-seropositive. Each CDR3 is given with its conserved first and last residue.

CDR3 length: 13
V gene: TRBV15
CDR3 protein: CATSRDIPSGYTF

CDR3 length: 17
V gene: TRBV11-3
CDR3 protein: CASSLGLGRQGQETQYF

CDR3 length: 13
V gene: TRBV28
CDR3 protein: CASSSFSNQPQHF

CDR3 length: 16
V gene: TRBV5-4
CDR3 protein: CASSLNIVGSLYGYTF

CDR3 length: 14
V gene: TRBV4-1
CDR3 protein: CASSQDGIDQPQHF

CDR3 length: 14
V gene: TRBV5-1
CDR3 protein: CASTEQGMNTEAFF

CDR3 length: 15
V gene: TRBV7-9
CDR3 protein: CASSLAAGLNTEAFF

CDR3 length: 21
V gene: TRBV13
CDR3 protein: CASSLEDLTGPLSWGNEKLFF

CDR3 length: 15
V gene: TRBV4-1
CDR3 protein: CASSQDRDRGFEQYF

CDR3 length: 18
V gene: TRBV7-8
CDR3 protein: CASAPDSPWDYLTYEQYF

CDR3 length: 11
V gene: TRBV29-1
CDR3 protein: CSATEPTEAFF

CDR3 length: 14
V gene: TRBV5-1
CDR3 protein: CASSSGGVYNEQFF

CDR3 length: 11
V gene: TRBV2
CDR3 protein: CASRAGETQYF

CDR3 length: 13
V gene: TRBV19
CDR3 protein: CASSAPTGETQYF

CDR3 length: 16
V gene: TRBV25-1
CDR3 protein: CASSPWGELSGNTIYF

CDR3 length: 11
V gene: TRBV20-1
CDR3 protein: CSAGEEGKAFF

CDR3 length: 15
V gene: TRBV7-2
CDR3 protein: CASSLRLKGSPEQYF

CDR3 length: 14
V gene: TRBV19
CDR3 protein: CASWDRAGANVLTF

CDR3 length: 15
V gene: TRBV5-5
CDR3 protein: CASSQGGGGSYEQYF

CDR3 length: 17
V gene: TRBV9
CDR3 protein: CASSLRDSYPMNTEAFF

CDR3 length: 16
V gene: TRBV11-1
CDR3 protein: CASSSGQIMRSSPLHF

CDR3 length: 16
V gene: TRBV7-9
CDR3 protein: CASSPYSGVRAEELFF

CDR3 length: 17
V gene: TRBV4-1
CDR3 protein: CASSRTPLQGGADTQYF

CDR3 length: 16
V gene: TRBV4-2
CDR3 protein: CASSQELGRANEKLFF